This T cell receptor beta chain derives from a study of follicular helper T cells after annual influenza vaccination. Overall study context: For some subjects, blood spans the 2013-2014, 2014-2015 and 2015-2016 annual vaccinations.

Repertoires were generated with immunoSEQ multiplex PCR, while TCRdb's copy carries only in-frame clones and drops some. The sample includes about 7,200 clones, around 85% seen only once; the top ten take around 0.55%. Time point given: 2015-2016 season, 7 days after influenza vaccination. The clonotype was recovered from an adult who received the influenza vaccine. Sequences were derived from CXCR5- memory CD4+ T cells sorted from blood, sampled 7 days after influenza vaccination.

CDR3 sequence: CASSLRFGDTEAFF. CDR3 DNA sequence: TGCGCCAGCAGCTTGCGGTTTGGGGACACTGAAGCTTTCTTT. This chain connects TRBV5-1 to TRBJ1-1; no firm D call. V dropped 1 base and J dropped 3 bases, with 10 bases sitting between them. CDR3 length: 14 residues. Germline CDR1 and CDR2: SGHRS and YFSETQ.